The clone carrying this T cell receptor beta chain was recorded at least ten times. Antigen unknown. TCRdb redid the calling of the RT-PCR reads with MiXCR, one entry per CDR3 protein. In the table there are around 180,000 distinct CDR3 sequences, about 10% of which are singletons. Germline V gene sequence: CDR1 SGHDT, CDR2 YYEEEE. With 0 bases removed from V and 6 bases from J, the gap between germline ends came to 6 bases. The CDR3 covers 12 residues. This entry is derived from a study of response to subunit inactivated influenza vaccine. Study findings and constraints: The authors proposed limited new T cell recruitment per seasonal influenza vaccination.

This specimen was non-naive T cells sorted from PBMCs, taken on the day of vaccination. The TCR was taken from a man in his forties or fifties who received an inactivated influenza vaccine. V usage is TRBV5-6 and J usage is TRBJ1-1, with D hard to call. The CDR3 DNA reads as TGTGCCAGCAGCTTGGTTGGGTCTGAAGCTTTCTTT. Translating gives CASSLVGSEAFF.